The source of this T cell receptor beta chain is a study of blood T cell repertoires in COVID-19. About the research overall: Nucleic acid was either cDNA or gDNA, and it came from T cells, B-cell-depleted T cells, or PBMCs.

Clones were sequenced by immunoSEQ multiplex PCR, and TCRdb holds only the in-frame ones, with some missing. The sample yields around 300,000 clones, almost 90% seen once. With 8 bases clipped from V and 0 bases from J, the junction kept 2 bases outside the gene matches. The CDR3 is made up of 14 amino acids. Germline values: CDR1 MDHEN, CDR2 SYDVKM. The chain joins TRBV28 to TRBJ1-4; 8 bases fit TRBD1. This sequence was found in a woman aged 25 to 45 with COVID-19, enrolled during active disease. Specimen: peripheral blood. The CDR3, as DNA: TGTGCCAGCCACAGGGGGGCAACTAATGAAAAACTGTTTTTT. It codes for CASHRGATNEKLFF.